Listed here is a single T cell receptor (beta chain). This sample is drawn from a study of blood T cell repertoires in COVID-19. Study information: The analysed material was cDNA or gDNA that came from T cells, B-cell-depleted T cells, or PBMCs.

The CDR3 is made up of 15 amino acids. Germline trimming cut 9 bases from V and 5 bases from J; bases unmatched to any gene: 11. In germline, CDR1 is LNHDA, CDR2 SQIVND (reference sequence). The protocol was immunoSEQ multiplex PCR, while the TCRdb copy is restricted to in-frame clones and leaves out a portion. The sample shows around 140,000 clones, 84% of them seen only once. The sample was peripheral blood. This chain connects TRBV19 to TRBJ1-1; 11 bases are a match to TRBD1. This TCR came from a man aged 55 to 70 with acute or convalescent COVID-19. CDR3 region: CASVDRGLDRTEAFF. CDR3 DNA sequence: TGTGCCAGCGTGGACAGGGGGCTAGATCGAACTGAAGCTTTCTTT. The variable domain in full, completed from reference TRBV19 and TRBJ1-1, reads DGGITQSPKYLFRKEGQNVTLSCEQNLNHDAMYWYRQDPGQGLRLIYYSQIVNDFQKGDIAEGYSVSREKKESFPLTVTSAQKNPTAFYLCASVDRGLDRTEAFFGQGTRLTVV.